Below, 30 T cell receptor beta chains from the same sample are listed, as sequenced in a study of human thymus T cells. Thymus tissue for the work was resected from patients undergoing corrective heart surgery. Sequencing used immunoSEQ multiplex PCR; TCRdb keeps in-frame clones, though not all of them. The sample lists approximately 71,000 clones, 85% to 95% occurring once. Source material: thymus tissue. These receptors were taken from a girl younger than two with a congenital heart defect but otherwise immunologically healthy.

The CDR3 DNA sequence: TGTGCCAGCAGTTTGAACAGGGGGGAGACCCAGTACTTC. This encodes CASSLNRGETQYF. This chain links TRBV28 with TRBJ2-5, with TRBD1 matching over 8 bases. This CDR3 is built from 13 residues. The germline V gene encodes CDR1 MDHEN and CDR2 SYDVKM. V was clipped by 3 bases and J by 5 bases; unmatched bases: 2.

The rearrangement joins TRBV7-2 to TRBJ2-5; D perhaps matches TRBD1 (6 bases). The ends were cut back, 5 bases at V and 4 bases at J, with 29 bases in the middle. CDR3 length: 19 amino acids. Germline V gene lookup returns CDR1 SGHTA and CDR2 FQGNSA. The CDR3 here is CASSPGEGDRADFGETQYF. CDR3 in DNA: TGTGCCAGCAGCCCCGGAGAGGGGGATCGAGCCGATTTCGGAGAGACCCAGTACTTC.

The chain joins TRBV15 to TRBJ1-1, with D hard to call. Germline V gene data show CDR1 as LNHNV and CDR2 as YYDKDF (reference sequence). V lost 5 bases and J 6 bases, leaving 16 bases between the germline ends. This CDR3 has 14 residues. The CDR3 DNA is TGTGCCACCAGCGGGCTTCGTCGGGCTCCTGAAGCTTTCTTT. Its protein is CATSGLRRAPEAFF.

V gene TRBV25-1 combines with J gene TRBJ1-1; 7 bases are a match to TRBD1. The J segment lost 1 base and the V segment lost 0 bases, leaving 8 bases of the junction unmatched. CDR3 length equals 17 residues. Germline loops: CDR1 MGHDK, CDR2 SYGVNS. This CDR3 reads CASSEYAGGVTNTEAFF. CDR3 DNA: TGTGCCAGCAGTGAATACGCAGGGGGAGTCACGAACACTGAAGCTTTCTTT.

This chain uses TRBV19 with TRBJ1-5; no reliable D call. CDR3 length: 14 amino acids. Germline V gives CDR1 LNHDA, CDR2 SQIVND (reference sequence). Trimming removed 9 bases at V and 4 bases at J, with 16 bases between. The CDR3 coding sequence is TGTGCCAGCTTGAAGAGTGGGCTAAATCAGCCCCAGCATTTT. As protein: CASLKSGLNQPQHF.

The rearrangement uses TRBV9 and TRBJ1-2, with D maybe TRBD1 (5 bases). The germline V gene has CDR1 SGDLS and CDR2 YYNGEE. V was shortened by 4 bases and J by 7 bases, with 17 bases between the two germline ends. The CDR3 spans 14 residues. The CDR3: CASSSRTPSGGYTF. The CDR3 DNA is TGTGCCAGCAGCTCCCGGACACCGTCCGGTGGCTACACCTTC.

The gene calls are TRBV2 and TRBJ2-3; perhaps TRBD1 as D (6 bases). CDR3 length: 17 amino acids. Germline CDR1 SNHLY, CDR2 FYNNEI. Trimming took 6 bases from V and 1 from J, leaving 20 bases between them. CDR3: CASRSPTRGSRTDTQYF. The CDR3 nucleotides are TGTGCCAGCAGATCCCCCACCAGGGGTTCCCGCACAGATACGCAGTATTTT.

V is TRBV5-1 and J is TRBJ1-5; D is perhaps TRBD1 (5 bases). This CDR3 is built from 15 residues. Per germline, CDR1 SGHRS and CDR2 YFSETQ. V gave up 2 bases and J gave up 1 base, with 10 bases separating them. The CDR3 DNA reads TGCGCCAGCAGCTTTAGCGGGGACAGCAATCAGCCCCAGCATTTT. This codes for CASSFSGDSNQPQHF.

The chain joins TRBV4-2 to TRBJ2-7; 10 bases are a match to TRBD1. The germline gives CDR1 LGHNA, CDR2 YNFKEQ. The CDR3 has 15 amino acids. J gave up 4 bases and V 3 bases, and 6 bases lay outside the gene matches. CDR3 loop: CASSQATGGSYEQYF. DNA of the CDR3: TGTGCCAGCAGCCAGGCGACAGGGGGCTCTTACGAGCAGTACTTC.

This chain uses TRBV15 with TRBJ2-7; perhaps TRBD2 as D (6 bases). CDR1 is LNHNV, CDR2 YYDKDF, per germline (reference sequence). This CDR3 spans 16 amino acids. V lost 8 bases to trimming and J lost 6 bases, with 26 bases between them. CDR3 in DNA: TGTGCCACCCGACCTGGGGGGTTAGGCAGTCGAGTCGAGCAGTACTTC. As protein: CATRPGGLGSRVEQYF.

CDR3 loop: CASSIAARGGSGANVLTF. CDR3 nucleotides: TGTGCCAGTAGTATAGCAGCCAGGGGGGGCTCTGGGGCCAACGTCCTGACTTTC. V and J are TRBV19 and TRBJ2-6; D is possibly TRBD1 or TRBD2 (7 bases each). The CDR3 contains 18 residues. CDR1 and CDR2 from the germline V gene are LNHDA and SQIVND (reference sequence). V lost 1 base and J lost 0, with 13 bases in between. The variable domain in full, with the rest retrieved from reference TRBV19 and TRBJ2-6, is DGGITQSPKYLFRKEGQNVTLSCEQNLNHDAMYWYRQDPGQGLRLIYYSQIVNDFQKGDIAEGYSVSREKKESFPLTVTSAQKNPTAFYLCASSIAARGGSGANVLTFGAGSRLTVL.

The chain joins TRBV28 to TRBJ1-6; the D gene is possibly TRBD1 (6 bases). Deletions cut 2 bases from V and 8 bases from J, with 16 bases between. The CDR3 spans 16 residues. The V gene's germline CDR1 is MDHEN and CDR2 SYDVKM. Here the CDR3 reads CASSLPYFRGDSPLHF. For the CDR3, the DNA is TGTGCCAGCAGTTTACCTTACTTCAGGGGTGATTCACCCCTCCACTTT.

The genes are TRBV6-5 and TRBJ2-3; 7 bases are a match to TRBD1. Germline trimming cut 4 bases from V and 3 bases from J; bases unmatched to any gene: 10. The CDR3 covers 16 residues. Germline-derived CDR1 and CDR2 are MNHEY and SVGAGI. For the CDR3, the DNA is TGTGCCAGCAGTTCTTACGGGACAGACACGACAGATACGCAGTATTTT. As protein: CASSSYGTDTTDTQYF.

The genes are TRBV18 and TRBJ1-2; a possible D gene is TRBD1 (5 bases). There are 15 residues in the CDR3. Germline V gene lookup returns CDR1 KGHSH and CDR2 LQKENI. V lost 2 bases and J 3 bases, leaving 13 bases between the germline ends. The CDR3 sequence: CASSPWAGTHYGYTF. For the CDR3, the DNA is TGTGCCAGCTCACCATGGGCAGGGACCCACTATGGCTACACCTTC. The whole variable domain, remainder taken from reference TRBV18 and TRBJ1-2, is NAGVMQNPRHLVRRRGQEARLRCSPMKGHSHVYWYRQLPEEGLKFMVYLQKENIIDESGMPKERFSAEFPKEGPSILRIQQVVRGDSAAYFCASSPWAGTHYGYTFGSGTRLTVV.

This chain connects TRBV27 to TRBJ1-6; D not resolved. The germline CDR1 and CDR2 sequences are MNHEY and SMNVEV (reference sequence). The CDR3 loop spans 15 amino acids. V gave up 4 bases and J gave up 5 bases, with 12 bases separating them. In DNA, the CDR3 is TGTGCCAGCAGTTCTCGGACCGGAAATAATTCACCCCTCCACTTT. It specifies CASSSRTGNNSPLHF.

This clone was seen just once. The J gene is TRBJ1-5, the V gene TRBV10-3; maybe TRBD1 (6 bases). Germline CDR1 and CDR2: ENHRY and SYGVKD. The CDR3 runs to 13 residues. V was clipped by 11 bases and J by 2 bases, with 13 bases between them. CDR3 region: CAPGGACNQPQHF. DNA of the CDR3: TGTGCCCCCGGGGGGGCCTGCAATCAGCCCCAGCATTTT.

This chain uses TRBV4-3 with TRBJ2-7, with D possibly TRBD2 on 6 matching bases. Looked up from germline, CDR1 is LGHNA and CDR2 is YSLEER. CDR3 length: 15 amino acids. V dropped 0 bases and J dropped 5 bases, with 14 bases sitting between them. CDR3 sequence: CASSQDRETEHEQYF. In nucleotides, the CDR3 is TGCGCCAGCAGCCAAGATCGGGAGACGGAACACGAGCAGTACTTC.

This chain connects TRBV11-2 to TRBJ2-5, with TRBD1 identical over 7 bases. The CDR3 length is 15 residues. V lost 6 bases to trimming and J lost 5 bases; unmatched junction nucleotides: 12. Germline loops: CDR1 SGHAT, CDR2 FQNNGV. CDR3 DNA: TGTGCCAGCAGACCCGCAGGGGGTGCCCTCGAGACCCAGTACTTC. Encoded protein: CASRPAGGALETQYF.

The chain recombines TRBV11-1 with TRBJ2-1; D may be TRBD1 (6 bases). Germline CDR1 reads SGHAT; CDR2 reads FQDESV (reference sequence). With 1 base removed from V and 5 bases from J, the gap between germline ends came to 12 bases. There are 15 residues in the CDR3. CDR3 nucleotides: TGTGCCAGCAGCTTAGACAGGGTCGGACACAATGAGCAGTTCTTC. It is translated as CASSLDRVGHNEQFF.

The table lists this clone with a count of one. The chain employs TRBV21-1 and TRBJ2-3; the D call of TRBD1 is as the table states it, not checked on the DNA. TRBV21-1 is listed as a pseudogene. The CDR3 has 16 amino acids. This chain's CDR3 is CASSKRTGRSTDTQYF. CDR3 DNA: TGTGCCAGCAGCAAGCGGACAGGGCGGAGCACAGATACGCAGTATTTT.

V and J are TRBV10-3 and TRBJ2-5, with TRBD2 identical over 7 bases. The CDR3 runs to 18 residues. The V segment lost 2 bases and the J segment 2 bases; nucleotides outside the gene matches: 14. Germline V CDR1 and CDR2: ENHRY, SYGVKD. The CDR3 nucleotides are TGTGCCATCAGTGAGCTGGGGAGGGGCGGGGAGTATCAAGAGACCCAGTACTTC. Its translation is CAISELGRGGEYQETQYF.

This chain links TRBV7-6 with TRBJ2-7; D remains unclear. CDR1 is SGHVS, CDR2 FNYEAQ, per germline. The CDR3 covers 14 residues. Between the trimmed V and J ends, which lost 5 bases and 6 bases, there was a span of 17 bases. CDR3 residues: CASSVDGWWTEQYF. In DNA, the CDR3 is TGTGCCAGCAGCGTAGACGGTTGGTGGACCGAGCAGTACTTC. Looking up the rest from reference TRBV7-6 and TRBJ2-7 gives the full variable domain: GAGVSQSPRYKVTKRGQDVALRCDPISGHVSLYWYRQALGQGPEFLTYFNYEAQQDKSGLPNDRFSAERPEGSISTLTIQRTEQRDSAMYRCASSVDGWWTEQYFGPGTRLTVT.

The CDR3 here is CASSGMISYEQYF. The CDR3 nucleotides read TGTGCCAGCAGTGGGATGATCTCCTACGAGCAGTACTTC. The rearrangement links TRBV25-1 to TRBJ2-7; no reliable D call. The CDR3 is 13 residues long. Germline V gene lookup returns CDR1 MGHDK and CDR2 SYGVNS. V was cut by 4 bases and J by 0 bases, with 7 bases left in between.

The chain has TRBV14 and TRBJ2-2; D uncertain. V was clipped by 3 bases and J by 2 bases, with 19 bases between them. Germline assignment: CDR1 SGHDN and CDR2 FVKESK. The CDR3 spans 18 residues. The chain's CDR3 is CASSQGRNTPSNTGELFF. DNA for the CDR3: TGTGCCAGCAGCCAGGGCAGGAATACACCCTCCAACACCGGGGAGCTGTTTTTT.

The CDR3 nucleotides are TGCGCCAGCAGCCCCATCGCGCTGGGGACAGGGCCAAAAGAGACCCAGTACTTC. Encoded protein: CASSPIALGTGPKETQYF. This chain connects TRBV4-3 to TRBJ2-5; 9 nucleotides line up with TRBD1. The CDR3 totals 18 residues. V gave up 4 bases and J gave up 3 bases; unmatched junction bases: 15. CDR1 and CDR2 from the germline V gene are LGHNA and YSLEER.

This chain uses TRBV6-1 with TRBJ2-7; D is ambiguous. With 6 bases removed from V and 7 bases from J, the gap between germline ends came to 13 bases. There are 12 residues in the CDR3. The germline V gene has CDR1 MNHNS and CDR2 SASEGT. DNA for the CDR3: TGTGCCAGCAGGGCTCTGGCTAAGGAGCAGTACTTC. This encodes CASRALAKEQYF.

The chain combines TRBV27 with TRBJ2-7; 7 nucleotides align to TRBD1. V lost 7 bases and J lost 1; bases outside the gene matches: 13. CDR1 MNHEY and CDR2 SMNVEV come from the germline V gene (reference sequence). The CDR3 covers 16 residues. The CDR3 nucleotides read TGTGCCAGCATGGGGGCGTTAAGGGACAGTTCCTACGAGCAGTACTTC. It translates to CASMGALRDSSYEQYF.

V and J are TRBV18 and TRBJ2-3, with D unresolved. Germline CDR1 KGHSH, CDR2 LQKENI. The CDR3 covers 16 residues. V lost 3 bases to trimming and J lost 0 bases, with 13 bases between them. Here the CDR3 DNA reads TGTGCCAGCTCACCTTGGACCTCCCTTAGCACAGATACGCAGTATTTT. Translated: CASSPWTSLSTDTQYF.

This chain links TRBV28 with TRBJ1-2, with 7 nucleotides matching TRBD1. Germline CDR1 MDHEN, CDR2 SYDVKM. The CDR3 is made up of 13 amino acids. Germline trimming cut 3 bases from V and 7 bases from J; bases unmatched to any gene: 5. The CDR3 coding sequence is TGTGCCAGCAGTTTGAGGAGGGGGCCTGGCTACACCTTC. Its translation: CASSLRRGPGYTF.

Here the CDR3 reads CASSRQGGTGELFF. CDR3 DNA: TGTGCCAGCAGCCGACAGGGGGGCACCGGGGAGCTGTTTTTT. The chain couples TRBV11-2 to TRBJ2-2, with TRBD1 matching over 9 bases. Per the germline V gene, CDR1 is SGHAT and CDR2 is FQNNGV. This CDR3 spans 14 amino acids. Unmatched junction bases numbered 2, after V lost 5 bases and J lost 4 bases.